Below are 5 T cell receptor beta chains sequenced from a single sample in a study of cytomegalovirus exposure and HLA in healthy donors. Both 60 Vbeta primers and 13 Jbeta primers went into the PCR. Clones were sequenced by immunoSEQ multiplex PCR, and TCRdb holds only the in-frame ones, with some missing. The sample lists more than 95,000 clones, less than 80% occurring once. Sequencing was carried out using PBMCs. The receptor set was obtained from a woman in her fifties or sixties in good health and CMV-seropositive.

The gene calls are TRBV10-3 and TRBJ1-1; 10 bases align to TRBD1. From germline, CDR1 is ENHRY and CDR2 SYGVKD. With 4 bases clipped from V and 4 bases from J, the junction kept 3 bases outside the gene matches. This CDR3 has 14 amino acids. The CDR3 DNA is TGTGCCATCAGTGGGGACAGGGGAGCCACTGAAGCTTTCTTT. Protein: CAISGDRGATEAFF.

The DNA for the CDR3 is TGTGCCAGCAGAGCGGGACAAGTCGAGCAGTACTTC. Its protein product is CASRAGQVEQYF. This rearrangement joins TRBV2 to TRBJ2-7, with D possibly matching TRBD2 (7 bases). V lost 6 bases and J 6 bases, leaving 12 bases between the germline ends. The CDR3 sequence is 12 residues long. CDR1 is SNHLY and CDR2 is FYNNEI in the germline V gene.

The chain carries TRBV18 and TRBJ2-7, with D tentatively TRBD1 (5 bases). V lost 1 base to trimming and J lost 2 bases, with 9 bases between them. Germline lookup yields CDR1 KGHSH and CDR2 LQKENI. The length of the CDR3 is 14 residues. The chain's CDR3 is CASSPRQITYEQYF. In nucleotides, the CDR3 is TGTGCCAGCTCACCACGACAGATCACCTACGAGCAGTACTTC.

This clone was found once. The chain joins TRBV7-9 to TRBJ2-5; 7 bases fit TRBD1. J was trimmed by 0 bases and V by 5 bases; bases with no gene match: 6. The CDR3 loop spans 15 amino acids. Germline V gene lookup returns CDR1 SEHNR and CDR2 FQNEAQ (reference sequence). CDR3: CASSTGTVYQETQYF. The DNA for the CDR3 is TGTGCCAGCAGCACGGGGACAGTGTACCAAGAGACCCAGTACTTC.

The CDR3 DNA sequence: TGTGCCAGTAGTGAACGGACAGAGAGCTACGAGCAGTACTTC. This gives the protein CASSERTESYEQYF. The rearrangement uses TRBV19 and TRBJ2-7, with TRBD1 as a possible D gene (6 bases). This CDR3 has 14 amino acids. V shed 5 bases and J shed 3 bases, with 14 bases lying between them. The germline CDR1 and CDR2 sequences are LNHDA and SQIVND (reference sequence).